This T cell receptor (beta chain) comes out of a study of T cell responses to AZD1222 COVID-19 vaccine. Findings of the study overall: Clonal diversity may have been underestimated, and the donors were mostly white British, with more females than males.

About this clone itself: Antigen specificity is unknown.

TCRdb keeps only in-frame clones here, not all; method: immunoSEQ multiplex PCR. The table lists some 150,000 clones, approximately 88% of them singletons. This CDR3 is built from 13 residues. Trimming removed 5 bases from V and 17 bases from J, with 21 bases in between. Germline V lookup: CDR1 LGHDT, CDR2 YNNKEL (reference sequence). The material sequenced was peripheral blood, taken on day 0 of MenACWY control vaccination. The TCR comes from an adult in good health. The chain links TRBV3-1 (or the pseudogene TRBV3-2) to TRBJ2-2; perhaps TRBD1 as D (6 bases). CDR3 sequence: CASSIRGEGVLFF. The CDR3 DNA reads as TGTGCCAGCAGCATTCGAGGAGAGGGGGTACTTTTTTTT.